These T cell receptor beta chains were read from a single sample in a study of identical twins. TCRdb re-analysed the 5' RACE reads in MiXCR, keeping a single row per CDR3 protein. The sample has about 890,000 distinct CDR3 sequences; 9% to 15% are singletons. The data were also submitted as part of a second study, on yellow fever vaccine responses in identical twins.

The specimen sequenced was PBMCs. Source of these receptors: a woman aged 18-29 years in good health. Each CDR3 is given with its conserved first and last residue. A D gene is named only where the DNA matches it firmly. Not every row has a clone size; where given, it reads once, few, many or a size class.

CASSQEDRVSGETQYF | TGCGCCAGCAGCCAAGAAGACAGGGTATCGGGTGAGACCCAGTACTTC | TRBJ2-5 | TRBV4-1 | 16 | TRBD1 | -
CSVADRGDGYTF | TGCAGCGTGGCGGACAGGGGAGATGGCTACACCTTC | TRBJ1-2 | TRBV29-1 | 12 | TRBD1 | many
CASSPPGAANTEAFF | TGTGCCAGCTCACCCCCAGGGGCTGCGAACACTGAAGCTTTCTTT | TRBJ1-1 | TRBV18 | 15 | - | -
CAISESTTSGHQETQYF | TGTGCCATCAGTGAGTCCACGACTAGCGGGCATCAAGAGACCCAGTACTTC | TRBJ2-5 | TRBV10-3 | 17 | TRBD2 | -
CASSVEAGYTGELFF | TGTGCCAGCAGCGTAGAAGCAGGGTACACCGGGGAGCTGTTTTTT | TRBJ2-2 | TRBV9 | 15 | - | few
CASSSTSGGALGEQFF | TGTGCCAGCAGCTCAACCTCCGGGGGGGCCCTTGGTGAGCAGTTCTTC | TRBJ2-1 | TRBV7-9 | 16 | TRBD2 | few
CASSLWTGQNQPQHF | TGTGCCAGCAGCTTATGGACAGGACAAAATCAGCCCCAGCATTTT | TRBJ1-5 | TRBV7-6 | 15 | TRBD1 | few
CASSPTGTSMETQYF | TGTGCCAGCAGCCCCACCGGGACTAGCATGGAGACCCAGTACTTC | TRBJ2-5 | TRBV7-3 | 15 | TRBD2 | -
CASSFRLAGLGDYNEQFF | TGTGCCAGCAGCTTCCGACTAGCGGGCCTTGGGGATTACAATGAGCAGTTCTTC | TRBJ2-1 | TRBV7-7 | 18 | TRBD2 | few
CASRWAGVSYEQYF | TGTGCCAGCAGGTGGGCGGGAGTCTCCTACGAGCAGTACTTC | TRBJ2-7 | TRBV6-2/TRBV6-3 | 14 | TRBD2 | few
CASSQGSTGNLETQYF | TGTGCCAGCAGCCAAGGGAGTACAGGGAATCTCGAGACCCAGTACTTC | TRBJ2-5 | TRBV4-2 | 16 | - | few
CASNRGTGLSGELFF | TGCGCCAGCAATCGAGGGACAGGGTTAAGCGGGGAGCTGTTTTTT | TRBJ2-2 | TRBV5-1 | 15 | TRBD1 | few
CSVDSLPGMNTEAFF | TGCAGCGTTGATAGTTTACCGGGCATGAACACTGAAGCTTTCTTT | TRBJ1-1 | TRBV29-1 | 15 | - | few
CASMGQLGGNEQFF | TGTGCCAGCATGGGACAACTAGGGGGCAATGAGCAGTTCTTC | TRBJ2-1 | TRBV11-2 | 14 | - | -
CASSLSGFRTDTQYF | TGTGCCAGCAGCTTATCGGGGTTTAGGACAGATACGCAGTATTTT | TRBJ2-3 | TRBV7-6 | 15 | - | -
CASHLGLNTGELFF | TGTGCCAGCCATCTAGGACTGAACACCGGGGAGCTGTTTTTT | TRBJ2-2 | TRBV7-2 | 14 | - | -
CASTLAGTTDTQYF | TGTGCCAGCACCCTAGCGGGGACCACAGATACGCAGTATTTT | TRBJ2-3 | TRBV6-1 | 14 | TRBD2 | few
CASSPGQVEEPQHF | TGTGCCAGCTCACCAGGCCAGGTGGAGGAGCCCCAGCATTTT | TRBJ1-5 | TRBV18 | 14 | - | few
CASSLVQGEAYGYTF | TGCGCCAGCAGCTTGGTCCAGGGCGAAGCCTATGGCTACACCTTC | TRBJ1-2 | TRBV5-1 | 15 | - | few